These 22 T cell receptor beta chains share one sample of origin, sequenced in a study of shared clonotypes between healthy human individuals. Clones were read by immunoSEQ multiplex PCR, and TCRdb kept only the in-frame ones, dropping some. The sample holds millions of clones, just under 95% seen once. Terminally differentiated effector memory CD45RA+ cells were excluded from the naive CD8 cells, which were CD45RO-negative and positively selected for CCR7. Material: naive CD8+ T cells sorted from blood. These receptors were obtained from a man aged 18 to 29 in good health.

The J gene is TRBJ2-7, the V gene TRBV7-9; TRBD1 matches at 8 bases. CDR3 length equals 14 residues. The germline V gene has CDR1 SEHNR and CDR2 FQNEAQ (reference sequence). J lost 6 bases, V lost 3 bases, and 7 bases had no gene match. The DNA for the CDR3 is TGTGCCAGCAGCTTTGCAGGGGGCCCCGGCGAGCAGTACTTC. Amino acids: CASSFAGGPGEQYF.

About this clone itself: This same CDR3 is encoded by further DNA sequences in the sample. The chain joins TRBV7-9 to TRBJ2-7; perhaps TRBD1 as D (6 bases). Deletions cut 4 bases from V and 4 bases from J, with 11 bases between. Looked up from germline, CDR1 is SEHNR and CDR2 is FQNEAQ (reference sequence). This CDR3 has 13 residues. The CDR3: CASSYPDRYEQYF. CDR3 in DNA: TGTGCCAGCAGCTACCCAGACAGGTACGAGCAGTACTTC.

V and J are TRBV29-1 and TRBJ2-7; 7 bases match TRBD2. V gave up 0 bases and J gave up 3 bases; unmatched junction bases: 20. Germline CDR1 and CDR2: SQVTM and ANQGSEA. This CDR3 spans 19 amino acids. Here the CDR3 reads CSVEDVGEGRPLGYYEQYF. In nucleotides, the CDR3 is TGCAGCGTTGAAGATGTGGGGGAGGGCCGCCCGTTGGGTTACTACGAGCAGTACTTC.

The chain links TRBV11-2 to TRBJ2-5; TRBD1 aligns across 8 bases. Trimming at V came to 8 bases and at J to 5 bases, leaving 7 bases not matched to a gene. The CDR3 has 13 residues. Germline V gene lookup returns CDR1 SGHAT and CDR2 FQNNGV. DNA for the CDR3: TGTGCCAGCCAAAGGACAGGGCGTGAGACCCAGTACTTC. Amino acid sequence: CASQRTGRETQYF.

The chain employs TRBV7-3 and TRBJ1-6; weak D call: TRBD1 (5 bases). The CDR3 covers 15 residues. The V gene's germline CDR1 is SGHTA and CDR2 FQGTGA. The V end lost 5 bases, the J end lost 5 bases, and 13 bases lay between the germline ends. CDR3 coding DNA: TGTGCCAGCAGCCCAGGGACGGGAGATAATTCACCCCTCCACTTT. Protein: CASSPGTGDNSPLHF.

This chain uses TRBV7-9 with TRBJ2-2; no firm D call. V dropped 8 bases and J dropped 6 bases, with 13 bases sitting between them. CDR3 length equals 13 residues. The germline CDR1 and CDR2 sequences are SEHNR and FQNEAQ (reference sequence). CDR3 sequence (DNA): TGTGCCAGCTTCAGCCGGGCCCCCGGGGAGCTGTTTTTT. As protein: CASFSRAPGELFF.

V is TRBV5-6 and J is TRBJ1-2; unclear D gene. The CDR3 is 16 amino acids. Germline lookup yields CDR1 SGHDT and CDR2 YYEEEE. Trimming left V 4 bases short and J 0 bases short, with 16 bases between. The CDR3 DNA follows: TGTGCCAGCAGCACGACCCCTGCCCAAGCTAACTATGGCTACACCTTC. It specifies CASSTTPAQANYGYTF.

V is TRBV10-3 and J is TRBJ1-1; 8 bases match TRBD1. Losses at the gene ends were 3 bases for V and 1 base for J; bases not matched to a gene: 4. The CDR3 has 15 amino acids. Looked up from germline, CDR1 is ENHRY and CDR2 is SYGVKD. CDR3 nucleotide sequence: TGTGCCATCAGTGACTTACAGGGGGGGAACACTGAAGCTTTCTTT. Protein sequence: CAISDLQGGNTEAFF.

The chain carries TRBV5-1 and TRBJ1-1; no definite D call. The length of the CDR3 is 16 residues. With 0 bases removed from V and 0 bases from J, the gap between germline ends came to 12 bases. Germline V gene lookup returns CDR1 SGHRS and CDR2 YFSETQ. This CDR3 is CASSLAWGGLNTEAFF. The DNA of the CDR3 is TGCGCCAGCAGCTTGGCGTGGGGAGGGCTGAACACTGAAGCTTTCTTT.

This CDR3 reads CSPTGGIYEQFF. CDR3 in DNA: TGCAGCCCGACAGGGGGGATCTATGAGCAGTTCTTC. The chain employs TRBV29-1 and TRBJ2-1; 9 bases are shared with TRBD1. The CDR3 is 12 residues long. The germline V gene has CDR1 SQVTM and CDR2 ANQGSEA. V was pared by 8 bases and J by 8 bases, with 7 bases of the junction left unmatched.

This chain connects TRBV7-2 to TRBJ2-2; D possibly corresponds to TRBD1 (5 bases). This CDR3 has 17 residues. Trimming shortened V by 5 bases and J by 0 bases, and 16 bases separated the two germline ends. In germline, CDR1 is SGHTA, CDR2 FQGNSA. DNA for the CDR3: TGTGCCAGCAGCCCCAGACAGACGTTCGCGAACACCGGGGAGCTGTTTTTT. Protein sequence: CASSPRQTFANTGELFF.

The V and J genes are TRBV2 and TRBJ2-1; 7 bases line up with TRBD2. CDR1 is SNHLY and CDR2 is FYNNEI in the germline V gene. V lost 3 bases and J lost 8; bases outside the gene matches: 7. The length of the CDR3 is 14 residues. CDR3: CASSESGEVYEQFF. The CDR3 DNA sequence: TGTGCCAGCAGTGAGAGCGGGGAGGTTTATGAGCAGTTCTTC.

V and J are TRBV28 and TRBJ1-1; 9 nucleotides match TRBD1. Germline V gene lookup returns CDR1 MDHEN and CDR2 SYDVKM. Trimming cost V 10 bases and J 3 bases; bases outside gene matches: 9. The CDR3 length is 14 residues. The CDR3 reads CATRPRQGDTEAFF. The CDR3 DNA follows: TGTGCCACCCGACCAAGACAGGGGGACACTGAAGCTTTCTTT.

The rearrangement links TRBV28 to TRBJ2-5, with 9 bases lining up with TRBD1. The CDR3 consists of 15 residues. Germline V gene lookup returns CDR1 MDHEN and CDR2 SYDVKM. With 5 bases clipped from V and 5 bases from J, the junction kept 9 bases outside the gene matches. CDR3: CASSLFSTGGETQYF. The CDR3 nucleotides are TGTGCCAGCAGTCTCTTCTCGACAGGGGGGGAGACCCAGTACTTC.

The rearrangement uses TRBV6-5 and TRBJ1-6, with 7 bases identical to TRBD1. CDR3 length: 15 amino acids. Trimming cost V 6 bases and J 7 bases; bases outside gene matches: 9. Germline CDR1 is MNHEY and CDR2 is SVGAGI. The CDR3 protein is CASSSWDSQNSPLHF. As DNA, the CDR3 is TGTGCCAGCAGCTCCTGGGACAGTCAAAATTCACCCCTCCACTTT.

The J gene is TRBJ2-2, the V gene TRBV7-9, with D unclear. The germline V gene has CDR1 SEHNR and CDR2 FQNEAQ (reference sequence). The CDR3 runs 13 residues. V shed 7 bases and J shed 6 bases, with 12 bases lying between them. In nucleotides, the CDR3 is TGTGCCAGCACCCCGACATCTGCCGGGGAGCTGTTTTTT. It codes for CASTPTSAGELFF.

Here the CDR3 DNA reads TGCGCCAGCAGCTTGCGCGGGGACCAGGCCCAGTACTTC. Protein product: CASSLRGDQAQYF. This chain joins TRBV5-1 and TRBJ2-5; D possibly corresponds to TRBD2 (6 bases). The CDR3 consists of 13 residues. Trimming removed 1 base at V and 9 bases at J, with 13 bases between. Germline CDR1 reads SGHRS; CDR2 reads YFSETQ. Supplemented by reference TRBV5-1 and TRBJ2-5, the full variable domain reads KAGVTQTPRYLIKTRGQQVTLSCSPISGHRSVSWYQQTPGQGLQFLFEYFSETQRNKGNFPGRFSGRQFSNSRSEMNVSTLELGDSALYLCASSLRGDQAQYFGPGTRLLVL.

The rearrangement links TRBV7-6 to TRBJ2-7; 9 bases agree with TRBD2. The CDR3 length is 13 residues. CDR1 is SGHVS, CDR2 FNYEAQ, per germline. V dropped 0 bases and J dropped 10; count of bases not matched to a gene: 4. Here the CDR3 DNA reads TGTGCCAGCAGCTTAGCGGTAGCGGGGGAACAGTACTTC. Translated: CASSLAVAGEQYF.

The chain carries TRBV4-3 and TRBJ2-1; 7 nucleotides line up with TRBD2. CDR1 LGHNA and CDR2 YSLEER come from the germline V gene. The CDR3 spans 17 residues. V dropped 0 bases and J dropped 6; count of bases not matched to a gene: 11. The CDR3 nucleotides read TGCGCCAGCAGCCAAGATGAAGCGGGACCTACCTTCAATGAGCAGTTCTTC. Amino acid sequence: CASSQDEAGPTFNEQFF.

The rearrangement joins TRBV11-2 to TRBJ2-3; 7 nucleotides agree with TRBD2. The V segment lost 1 base and the J segment 6 bases; nucleotides outside the gene matches: 7. The CDR3 runs to 15 residues. Germline CDR1 reads SGHAT; CDR2 reads FQNNGV. CDR3 residues: CASSLVWAGEDTQYF. In DNA form, the CDR3 reads TGTGCCAGCAGCTTAGTGTGGGCGGGAGAGGATACGCAGTATTTT.

The V and J genes are TRBV10-3 and TRBJ2-5, with 10 nucleotides matching TRBD1. CDR1 is ENHRY, CDR2 SYGVKD, per germline. CDR3 length: 17 amino acids. Losses at the gene ends were 2 bases for V and 0 bases for J; bases not matched to a gene: 6. The CDR3 protein is CAISEVPDRGYQETQYF. The DNA of the CDR3 is TGTGCCATCAGTGAGGTTCCGGACAGGGGGTACCAAGAGACCCAGTACTTC.

The chain is built from TRBV27 and TRBJ1-1; D perhaps matches TRBD1 (5 bases). The germline V gene encodes CDR1 MNHEY and CDR2 SMNVEV (reference sequence). The CDR3 loop spans 17 amino acids. Deletions cut 0 bases from V and 5 bases from J, with 19 bases between. CDR3 residues: CASSLSPVGGGGTEAFF. CDR3 nucleotides: TGTGCCAGCAGTTTATCCCCCGTGGGGGGGGGTGGGACTGAAGCTTTCTTT.